The present TCR beta chain was sequenced within a study of CXCR3-negative and CXCR3-positive naive CD8 T cells (dated by TCRdb to between 2019 and 2020). In the study overall: In total, some 130 million TRB reads were obtained, corresponding to roughly 1.5 +/- 0.3 million reads per library. Diversity and physicochemical repertoire analyses were performed on about a dozen donors pooled from two independent experiments. For the TRBV-TRBJ cluster analysis, the naive subsets came from 5 donors, while the memory cells came from 3 donors.

Taken from cysteine to phenylalanine, the CDR3 has 15 residues. No DNA is given. Sequences KGHSH (CDR1) and LQKENI (CDR2) are obtained from the germline V gene. A note on this clonotype: Its specific antigen is unknown.

Broad study findings and their caveats: Because surface CD5, which is linked to self-reactivity in mice, was comparable between the naive subsets, TCR interaction strength was also inferred from the physicochemical properties of TRB CDR3s. TRBV-TRBJ usage was similar between naive CXCR3-negative and CXCR3-positive cells from the same donor, while memory cells showed distinct patterns. Repertoire diversity was comparably high in both naive subsets but much lower in memory CD8+ T cells. Compared with CXCR3-negative naive cells, CXCR3-positive naive cells had TRB CDR3s with higher hydrophobicity (lower Kidera factor 4), lower energy, and higher strength and volume indices. Freshly isolated PBMCs were used for most assays because CXCR3 expression partially decreased after cryopreservation.

Sequenced using a NextSeq 550. The Human TCR Profiling Kit (MiLaboratory) was used to prepare UMI-labeled 5' RACE TRB cDNA libraries. The full amount of extracted RNA was used for cDNA synthesis, and the full amount of resulting cDNA was used for PCR amplification. The libraries were made side by side, with each library going through the same number of PCR cycles. The authors' analysis ran thus. MIGEC and MiXCR extracted about 48,000 +/- 9,800 unique UMI-labeled TRB cDNA molecules per library, requiring at least two reads per UMI. On average, approximately 40,000 +/- 10,000 functional in-frame TRB CDR3 nucleotide clonotypes lacking stop codons were found per library. After each sample was downsampled to 5000 UMI-labeled TRB molecules, VDJtools was used to calculate diversity metrics such as normalized Shannon-Wiener and Chao1. VDJtools was used to calculate clonotype-size-weighted physicochemical properties of the central five CDR3 residues, namely interaction energy, strength, volume and Kidera factor 4. The reads went through TCRdb reprocessing, and each CDR3 protein sequence gets one entry with no DNA. These V and J calls are TCRdb output, not the study's own analysis. The table of this sample itemizes 130,000 or so distinct CDR3 sequences. The top ten hold 0.29% of the sample.

For each CD8+ T cell subset, flow sorting was done in triplicate, and roughly 330,000 cells per subset went directly into RLT lysis buffer. Naive CD8+ T cells were defined stringently as CD45RO-CCR7+CD27+CD95- to exclude memory contaminants. Using standard density gradient centrifugation, peripheral blood mononuclear cells were isolated from buffy coats. A FACSAria III was used to flow-sort naive CXCR3-negative and CXCR3-positive CD8+ T cells. Total RNA was extracted from sorted cells with an RNeasy Mini Kit. Sequenced: naive CXCR3- CD8+ T cells from blood. The cell subset or site label on this specimen signifies: CD45RO-CCR7+CD27+CD95- naive CD8+ T cells lacking CXCR3 (TNR3-). The TCR sequence derives from a human donor in good health. Some clones in this sample may be carry-over from other donors' samples. The chain links TRBV18 with TRBJ2-5; TCRdb's D call of TRBD2 is untestable without DNA. The encoded CDR3 is CASSPPERAWETQYF.